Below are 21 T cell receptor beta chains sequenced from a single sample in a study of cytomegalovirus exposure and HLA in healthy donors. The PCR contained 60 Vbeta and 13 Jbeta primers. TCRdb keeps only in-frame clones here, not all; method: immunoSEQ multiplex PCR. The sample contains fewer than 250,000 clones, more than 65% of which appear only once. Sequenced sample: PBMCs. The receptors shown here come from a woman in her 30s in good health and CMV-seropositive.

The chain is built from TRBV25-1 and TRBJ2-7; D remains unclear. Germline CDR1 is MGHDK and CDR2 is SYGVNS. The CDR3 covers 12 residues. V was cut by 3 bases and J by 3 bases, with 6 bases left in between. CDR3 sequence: CASSDRNYEQYF. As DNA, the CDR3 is TGTGCCAGCAGTGACAGAAACTACGAGCAGTACTTC.

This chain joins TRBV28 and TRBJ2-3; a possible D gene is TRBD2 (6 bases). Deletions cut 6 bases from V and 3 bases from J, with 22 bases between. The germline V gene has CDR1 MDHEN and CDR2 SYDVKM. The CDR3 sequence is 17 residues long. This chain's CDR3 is CASSLGLGGSLTDTQYF. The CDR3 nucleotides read TGTGCCAGCAGCCTGGGCCTTGGGGGGAGTTTGACAGATACGCAGTATTTT.

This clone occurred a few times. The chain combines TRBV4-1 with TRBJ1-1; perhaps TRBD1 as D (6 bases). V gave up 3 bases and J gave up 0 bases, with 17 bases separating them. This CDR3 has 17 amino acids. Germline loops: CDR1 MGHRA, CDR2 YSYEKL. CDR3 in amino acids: CASSHETIEGVNTEAFF. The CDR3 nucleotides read TGCGCCAGCAGCCACGAGACCATAGAGGGGGTGAACACTGAAGCTTTCTTT.

CDR3 sequence: CASSRGPGVGEKLFF. The CDR3 DNA is TGCGCCAGCAGCAGAGGGCCAGGGGTGGGTGAAAAACTGTTTTTT. The chain carries TRBV5-1 and TRBJ1-4, with D possibly matching TRBD1 (6 bases). With 4 bases removed from V and 7 bases from J, the gap between germline ends came to 17 bases. CDR1 and CDR2 (germline): SGHRS, YFSETQ. CDR3 length: 15 residues.

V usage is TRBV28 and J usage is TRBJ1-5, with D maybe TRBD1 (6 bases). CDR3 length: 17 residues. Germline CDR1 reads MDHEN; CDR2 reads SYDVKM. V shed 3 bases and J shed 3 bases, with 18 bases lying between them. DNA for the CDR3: TGTGCCAGCAGTTTCGCGCAGGGGCTTCTATCCAATCAGCCCCAGCATTTT. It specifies CASSFAQGLLSNQPQHF.

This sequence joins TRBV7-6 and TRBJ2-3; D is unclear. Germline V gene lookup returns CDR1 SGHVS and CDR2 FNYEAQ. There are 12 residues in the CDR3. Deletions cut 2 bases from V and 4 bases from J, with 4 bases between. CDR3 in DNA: TGTGCCAGCAGCTTATACTCAGATACGCAGTATTTT. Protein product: CASSLYSDTQYF.

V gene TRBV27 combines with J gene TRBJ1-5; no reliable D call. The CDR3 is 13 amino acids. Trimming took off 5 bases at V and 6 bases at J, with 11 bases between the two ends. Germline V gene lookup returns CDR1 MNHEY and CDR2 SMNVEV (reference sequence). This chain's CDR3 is CASSLGVGQPQHF. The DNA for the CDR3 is TGTGCCAGCAGTCTCGGGGTAGGTCAGCCCCAGCATTTT.

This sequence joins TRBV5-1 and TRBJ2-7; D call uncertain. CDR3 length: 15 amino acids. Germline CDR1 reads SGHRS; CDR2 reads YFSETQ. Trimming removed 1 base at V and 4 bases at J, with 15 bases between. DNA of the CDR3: TGCGCCAGCAGCTTGATTGGCAGAGACATTTACGAGCAGTACTTC. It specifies CASSLIGRDIYEQYF.

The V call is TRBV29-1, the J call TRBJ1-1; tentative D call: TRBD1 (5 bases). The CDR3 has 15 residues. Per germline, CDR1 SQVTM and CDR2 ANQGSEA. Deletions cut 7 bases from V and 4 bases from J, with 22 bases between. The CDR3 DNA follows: TGCAGCGCCCCACCTGTGGGGACGGGAGGCACTGAAGCTTTCTTT. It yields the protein CSAPPVGTGGTEAFF.

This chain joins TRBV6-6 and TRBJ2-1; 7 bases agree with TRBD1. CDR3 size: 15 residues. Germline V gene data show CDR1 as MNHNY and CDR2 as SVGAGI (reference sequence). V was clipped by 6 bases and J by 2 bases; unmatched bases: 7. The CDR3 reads CASSSGQGAYNEQFF. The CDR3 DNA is TGTGCCAGCAGCTCAGGGCAGGGGGCCTACAATGAGCAGTTCTTC.

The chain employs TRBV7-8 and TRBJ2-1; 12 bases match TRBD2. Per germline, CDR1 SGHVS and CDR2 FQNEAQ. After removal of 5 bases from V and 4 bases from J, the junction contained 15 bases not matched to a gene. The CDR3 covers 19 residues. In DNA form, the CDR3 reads TGTGCCAGCAGCCAGGGACAGGTGGGACTAGCGGGCTTATACAATGAGCAGTTCTTC. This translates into CASSQGQVGLAGLYNEQFF.

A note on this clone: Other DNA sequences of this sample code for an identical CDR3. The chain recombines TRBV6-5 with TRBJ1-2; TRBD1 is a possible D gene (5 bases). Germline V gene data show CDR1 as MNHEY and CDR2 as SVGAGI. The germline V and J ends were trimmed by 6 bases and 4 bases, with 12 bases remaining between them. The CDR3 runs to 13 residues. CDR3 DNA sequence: TGTGCCAGCAGCTACGGACAACGCTATGGCTACACCTTC. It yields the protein CASSYGQRYGYTF.

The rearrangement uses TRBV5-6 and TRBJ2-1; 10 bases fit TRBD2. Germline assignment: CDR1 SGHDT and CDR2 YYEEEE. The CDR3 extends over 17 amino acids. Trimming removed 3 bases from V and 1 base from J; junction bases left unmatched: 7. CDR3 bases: TGTGCCAGCAGCTCCCGGGGTAGCGGGAGGTCCTACAATGAGCAGTTCTTC. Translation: CASSSRGSGRSYNEQFF.

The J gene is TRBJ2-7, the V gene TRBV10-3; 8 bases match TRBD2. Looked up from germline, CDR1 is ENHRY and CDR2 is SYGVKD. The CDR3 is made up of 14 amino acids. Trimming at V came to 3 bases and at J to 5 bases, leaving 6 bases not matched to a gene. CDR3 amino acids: CAISEPAGVDEQYF. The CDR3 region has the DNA TGTGCCATCAGTGAACCAGCGGGAGTCGACGAGCAGTACTTC.

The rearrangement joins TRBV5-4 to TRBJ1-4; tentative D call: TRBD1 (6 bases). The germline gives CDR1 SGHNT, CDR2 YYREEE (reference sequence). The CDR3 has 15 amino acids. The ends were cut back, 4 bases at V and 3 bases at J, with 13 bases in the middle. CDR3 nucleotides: TGTGCCAGCAGCACACAGGGTTCTCCTAATGAAAAACTGTTTTTT. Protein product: CASSTQGSPNEKLFF.

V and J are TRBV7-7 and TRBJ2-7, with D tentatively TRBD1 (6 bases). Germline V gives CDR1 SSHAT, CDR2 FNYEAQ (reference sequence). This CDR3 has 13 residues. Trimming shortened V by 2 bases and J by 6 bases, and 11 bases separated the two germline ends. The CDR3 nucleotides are TGTGCCAGCAGCTTATTGGCAGGGGCCGAGCAGTACTTC. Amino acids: CASSLLAGAEQYF. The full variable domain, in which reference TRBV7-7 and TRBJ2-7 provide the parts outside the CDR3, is GAGVSQSPRYKVTKRGQDVTLRCDPISSHATLYWYQQALGQGPEFLTYFNYEAQPDKSGLPSDRFSAERPEGSISTLTIQRTEQRDSAMYRCASSLLAGAEQYFGPGTRLTVT.

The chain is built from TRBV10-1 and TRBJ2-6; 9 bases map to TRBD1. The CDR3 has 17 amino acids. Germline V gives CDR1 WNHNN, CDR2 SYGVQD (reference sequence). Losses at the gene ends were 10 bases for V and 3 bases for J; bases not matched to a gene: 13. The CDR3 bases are TGCGCCATCCTCCCCGGGACAGGGATGAATGGGGCCAACGTCCTGACTTTC. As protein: CAILPGTGMNGANVLTF.

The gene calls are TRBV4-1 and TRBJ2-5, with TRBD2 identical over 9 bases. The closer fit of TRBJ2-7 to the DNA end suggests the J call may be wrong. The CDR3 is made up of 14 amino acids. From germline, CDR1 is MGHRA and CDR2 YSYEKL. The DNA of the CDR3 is TGCGCCAGCAGCCATGCGGGAGGGGCCTACGAGCAGTACTTC. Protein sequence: CASSHAGGAYEQYF.

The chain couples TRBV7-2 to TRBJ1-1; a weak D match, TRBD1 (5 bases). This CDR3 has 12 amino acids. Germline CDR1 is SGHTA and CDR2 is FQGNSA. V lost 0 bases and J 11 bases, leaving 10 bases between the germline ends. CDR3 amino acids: CASSLALEGAFF. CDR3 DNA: TGTGCCAGCAGCTTAGCTCTGGAGGGGGCTTTCTTT.

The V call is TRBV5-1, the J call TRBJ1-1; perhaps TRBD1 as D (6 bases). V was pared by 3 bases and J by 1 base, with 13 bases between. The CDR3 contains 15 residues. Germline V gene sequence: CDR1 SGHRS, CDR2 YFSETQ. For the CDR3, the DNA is TGCGCCAGCAGCTCCCGTTGGGGACAGAACACTGAAGCTTTCTTT. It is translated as CASSSRWGQNTEAFF.

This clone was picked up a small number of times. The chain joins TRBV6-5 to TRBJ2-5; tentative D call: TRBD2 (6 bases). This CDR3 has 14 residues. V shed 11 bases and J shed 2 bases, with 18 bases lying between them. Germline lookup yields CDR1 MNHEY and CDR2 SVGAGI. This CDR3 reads CAVYSGSGQETQYF. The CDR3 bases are TGTGCCGTGTATAGCGGATCCGGACAAGAGACCCAGTACTTC.